Shown below are 4 T cell receptor beta chains from a single sample sequenced in a study of blood T cell repertoires in COVID-19. The table came from immunoSEQ multiplex PCR; TCRdb's copy has only in-frame clones and leaves some out. This table has about 140,000 clones, around nine tenths appearing once. Sequencing was done on a sample of peripheral blood. The receptor set was obtained from a human donor in a cohort sampled during active COVID-19.

This clone was seen many times. This chain connects TRBV7-2 to TRBJ2-2, with a tentative D call TRBD2 (5 bases). Germline V CDR1 and CDR2: SGHTA, FQGNSA. CDR3 length equals 14 residues. Trimming took off 0 bases at V and 5 bases at J, with 7 bases between the two ends. The CDR3 DNA reads as TGTGCCAGCAGCTTAGCGGGAGATACCGGGGAGCTGTTTTTT. Its protein product is CASSLAGDTGELFF.

J is TRBJ2-2 and V is TRBV7-9; no clear D. Trimming took 5 bases from V and 11 from J, leaving 18 bases between them. The germline V gene has CDR1 SEHNR and CDR2 FQNEAQ (reference sequence). The CDR3 extends over 14 amino acids. The CDR3 region is CASSPTAKWSELFF. CDR3 DNA: TGTGCCAGCAGCCCAACCGCTAAGTGGTCCGAGCTGTTTTTT.

CDR3 coding DNA: TGTGCCAGCAGCTTACCCCTTCCAGGGGTCGGTGGCTACACCTTC. Translated, it gives CASSLPLPGVGGYTF. The J gene is TRBJ1-2, the V gene TRBV7-9, with D maybe TRBD1 (6 bases). The CDR3 sequence is 15 residues long. Germline lookup yields CDR1 SEHNR and CDR2 FQNEAQ (reference sequence). The germline V and J ends were trimmed by 2 bases and 7 bases, with 17 bases remaining between them.

V gene TRBV3-1 (or the pseudogene TRBV3-2) combines with J gene TRBJ2-1, with TRBD2 identical over 13 bases. The CDR3 spans 18 residues. The junction had 10 bases not matched to a gene; V was cut back by 5 bases and J by 3 bases. Per the germline V gene, CDR1 is LGHDT and CDR2 is YNNKEL (reference sequence). CDR3 in amino acids: CASSSGMGTSGDYNEQFF. CDR3 DNA: TGTGCCAGCAGCTCGGGAATGGGGACTAGCGGGGACTACAATGAGCAGTTCTTC.